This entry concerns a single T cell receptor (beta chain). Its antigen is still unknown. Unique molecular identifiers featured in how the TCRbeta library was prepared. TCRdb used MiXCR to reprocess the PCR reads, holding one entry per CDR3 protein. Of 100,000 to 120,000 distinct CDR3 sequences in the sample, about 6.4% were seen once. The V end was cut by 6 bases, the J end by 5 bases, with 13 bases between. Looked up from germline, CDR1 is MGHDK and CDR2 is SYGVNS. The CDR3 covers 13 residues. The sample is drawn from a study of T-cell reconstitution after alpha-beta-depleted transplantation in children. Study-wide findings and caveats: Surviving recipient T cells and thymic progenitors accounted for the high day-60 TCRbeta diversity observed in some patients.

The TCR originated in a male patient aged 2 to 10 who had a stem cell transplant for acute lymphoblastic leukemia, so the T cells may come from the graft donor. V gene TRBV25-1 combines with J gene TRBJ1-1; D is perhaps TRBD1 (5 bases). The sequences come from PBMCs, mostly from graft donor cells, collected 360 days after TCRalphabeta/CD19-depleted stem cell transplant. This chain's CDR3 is CASSGRGGTEAFF. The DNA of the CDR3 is TGTGCCAGCAGCGGTCGGGGGGGAACTGAAGCTTTCTTT.